The rows below give T cell receptor beta chains drawn from one sample of a study of CD8 T cells in Susac syndrome. A single record per CDR3 protein comes from TCRdb applying MiXCR to the immunoSEQ multiplex PCR reads. Of around 200,000 distinct CDR3 sequences in the sample, just under 95% were seen once. Sequences were obtained from CD4+ T cells from PBMCs. The receptor source for this set is a human donor with multiple sclerosis. Each CDR3 is given with its conserved first and last residue. The order of the fields is clone size, V gene, J gene, D gene, CDR3 protein, CDR3 DNA. The D gene is left open where the match is weak. Clone sizes are given selectively: once, few, many, or a class where the clone is expanded.

>.|TRBV12-3/TRBV12-4|TRBJ2-3|.
CASSQSGAQYF
TGTGCCAGCAGTCAATCAGGAGCGCAGTATTTT
>.|TRBV27|TRBJ1-4|.
CASSRVGRANEKLFF
TGTGCCAGCTCACGGGTTGGGAGGGCTAATGAAAAACTGTTTTTT
>.|TRBV29-1|TRBJ2-3|TRBD2
CSVAPSGGSTDTQYF
TGCAGCGTTGCCCCCAGCGGGGGAAGCACAGATACGCAGTATTTT
>.|TRBV29-1|TRBJ2-5|TRBD1
CSVEEDRGVETQYF
TGCAGCGTTGAAGAAGACAGGGGGGTAGAGACCCAGTACTTC
>.|TRBV20-1|TRBJ2-1|TRBD2
CSATLTSGYNEQFF
TGCAGTGCTACATTGACTAGCGGATACAATGAGCAGTTCTTC
>.|TRBV18|TRBJ1-6|TRBD1
CASSSGQGGQSPLHF
TGTGCCAGCTCCTCTGGACAGGGGGGCCAATCACCCCTCCACTTT
>.|TRBV7-9|TRBJ2-3|.
CASSLVVVTQYF
TGTGCCAGCAGCTTAGTCGTCGTTACGCAGTATTTT
>.|TRBV20-1|TRBJ1-4|.
CSASGGNEKLFF
TGCAGTGCTAGTGGGGGTAATGAAAAACTGTTTTTT
>.|TRBV27|TRBJ1-1|.
CASSPARVPEAFF
TGTGCCAGCAGTCCTGCGAGGGTCCCCGAAGCTTTCTTT
>.|TRBV30|TRBJ1-5|.
CAWQGATYQPQHF
TGTGCCTGGCAGGGTGCAACCTATCAGCCCCAGCATTTT
>.|TRBV30|TRBJ2-3|.
CAWSDGGLPPTDTQYF
TGTGCCTGGAGTGACGGGGGCCTTCCACCCACAGATACGCAGTATTTT
>.|TRBV27|TRBJ1-2|.
CASSPRRVHGYTF
TGTGCCAGCAGTCCCCGTAGGGTCCATGGCTACACCTTC
>.|TRBV19|TRBJ1-2|.
CASRPPGLVEGYTF
TGTGCCAGTAGACCACCGGGGCTGGTGGAAGGCTACACCTTC
>.|TRBV3-1|TRBJ1-1|.
CASSQTGITRAFF
TGTGCCAGCAGCCAGACAGGTATTACACGGGCTTTCTTT
>.|TRBV20-1|TRBJ2-3|TRBD2
CSARLAGVTDTQYF
TGCAGTGCTAGACTCGCGGGGGTCACAGATACGCAGTATTTT
>.|TRBV30|TRBJ1-1|TRBD1
CAWSVQGVGAFF
TGTGCCTGGAGTGTCCAGGGGGTTGGAGCTTTCTTT
>.|TRBV12-3/TRBV12-4|TRBJ2-5|TRBD1
CASTLFQGQQETQYF
TGTGCCAGCACTCTCTTCCAGGGACAGCAAGAGACCCAGTACTTC
>.|TRBV27|TRBJ2-1|.
CASSPRQTPGKFF
TGTGCCAGCAGCCCCCGACAGACTCCGGGAAAGTTCTTC
>.|TRBV30|TRBJ1-1|.
CAWSRELATEAFF
TGTGCCTGGAGTCGGGAGTTAGCCACTGAAGCTTTCTTT
>once|TRBV6-6|TRBJ2-1|.
CASSPWRNEQFF
TGTGCCAGCAGCCCATGGCGCAATGAGCAGTTCTTC
>.|TRBV30|TRBJ1-4|.
CAWRSIPNEKLFF
TGTGCCTGGAGATCCATCCCAAATGAAAAACTGTTTTTT
>.|TRBV30|TRBJ1-1|.
CAWDISNTEAFF
TGTGCCTGGGACATATCGAACACTGAAGCTTTCTTT
>once|TRBV29-1|TRBJ1-2|TRBD1
CSATDRANYGYTF
TGCAGCGCCACGGACAGGGCCAACTATGGCTACACCTTC
>.|TRBV20-1|TRBJ2-7|.
CSAIKSRASEQYF
TGCAGTGCCATCAAGTCCCGGGCCTCCGAGCAGTACTTC
>.|TRBV5-8|TRBJ2-6|.
CASSLFRGGGANVLTF
TGTGCCAGCAGCTTGTTTCGGGGTGGTGGGGCCAACGTCCTGACTTTC
>.|TRBV30|TRBJ2-5|.
CAWTLFSALRETQYF
TGTGCCTGGACTCTGTTTAGCGCCCTGCGGGAGACCCAGTACTTC
>.|TRBV20-1|TRBJ2-3|.
CSARDMRDTDTQYF
TGCAGTGCTAGAGATATGCGGGACACAGATACGCAGTATTTT
>.|TRBV6-5|TRBJ2-3|.
CASRLGYGTDTQYF
TGTGCCAGCAGGCTAGGCTACGGCACAGATACGCAGTATTTT
>.|TRBV30|TRBJ2-4|.
CAWTARGRGNGNIQYF
TGTGCCTGGACCGCACGGGGCAGGGGCAATGGAAACATTCAGTACTTC
>.|TRBV30|TRBJ2-3|.
CAWSDYTQYF
TGTGCCTGGAGTGATTACACGCAGTATTTT
>.|TRBV12-5|TRBJ1-6|.
CASGLDRVSPLHF
TGTGCTAGTGGTTTGGACAGGGTCTCACCCCTCCACTTT
>once|TRBV12-3/TRBV12-4|TRBJ1-1|.
CASSAYIEAFF
TGTGCCAGCAGTGCCTATATTGAAGCTTTCTTT
>.|TRBV30|TRBJ1-6|TRBD1
CAWRTTRDRMESPLHF
TGTGCCTGGAGAACAACCAGGGACAGAATGGAGTCACCCCTCCACTTT
>.|TRBV30|TRBJ2-1|.
CAWSPNSYNEQFF
TGTGCCTGGAGCCCAAACTCCTACAATGAGCAGTTCTTC
>.|TRBV5-1|TRBJ2-2|TRBD1
CASSLTGDTGELFF
TGCGCCAGCAGCTTGACAGGGGACACCGGGGAGCTGTTTTTT
>few|TRBV12-3/TRBV12-4|TRBJ2-7|.
CASRDSYEQYF
TGTGCCAGCAGGGACAGCTACGAGCAGTACTTC
>.|TRBV6-6|TRBJ1-5|.
CASRGTDSNQPQHF
TGTGCCAGCAGGGGAACCGACAGCAATCAGCCCCAGCATTTT
>.|TRBV12-3/TRBV12-4|TRBJ2-5|.
CASSLLGGLSQETQYF
TGTGCCAGCAGTCTCCTGGGGGGGCTCTCCCAAGAGACCCAGTACTTC
>.|TRBV29-1|TRBJ2-5|.
CSVAPPAGFQETQYF
TGCAGCGTCGCACCCCCGGCGGGGTTCCAAGAGACCCAGTACTTC
>once|TRBV20-1|TRBJ1-1|.
CSASVGPSNTEAFF
TGCAGTGCTAGTGTGGGGCCGTCGAACACTGAAGCTTTCTTT
>.|TRBV13|TRBJ1-5|.
CASSSVGNQPQHF
TGTGCCAGCAGCTCGGTCGGGAATCAGCCCCAGCATTTT
>.|TRBV10-3|TRBJ1-2|.
CAISDPRLLYGYTF
TGTGCCATCAGTGATCCCCGGCTCCTATATGGCTACACCTTC
>once|TRBV3-1|TRBJ2-5|TRBD1
CASSQAGTGTETQYF
TGTGCCAGCAGCCAAGCCGGGACAGGGACGGAGACCCAGTACTTC